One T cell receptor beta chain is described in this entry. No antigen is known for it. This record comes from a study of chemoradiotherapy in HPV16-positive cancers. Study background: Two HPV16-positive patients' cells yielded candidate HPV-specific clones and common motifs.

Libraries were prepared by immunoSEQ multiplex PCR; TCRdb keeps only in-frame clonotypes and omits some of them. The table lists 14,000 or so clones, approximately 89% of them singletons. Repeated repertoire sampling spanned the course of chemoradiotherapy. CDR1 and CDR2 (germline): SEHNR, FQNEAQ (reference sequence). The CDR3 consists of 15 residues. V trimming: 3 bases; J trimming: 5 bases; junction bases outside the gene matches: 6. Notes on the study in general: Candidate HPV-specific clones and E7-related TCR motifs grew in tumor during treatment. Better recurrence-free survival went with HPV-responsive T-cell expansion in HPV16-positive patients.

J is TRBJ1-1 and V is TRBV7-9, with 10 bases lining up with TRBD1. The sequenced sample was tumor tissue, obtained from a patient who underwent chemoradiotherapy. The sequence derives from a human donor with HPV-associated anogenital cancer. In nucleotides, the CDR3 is TGTGCCAGCAGCTTGGGACAGGGGATTAAGACTGAAGCTTTCTTT. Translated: CASSLGQGIKTEAFF.